These T cell receptor beta chains were read from a single sample in a study of beta chain features in type 1 diabetes. Repertoires were generated with immunoSEQ multiplex PCR, while TCRdb's copy carries only in-frame clones and drops some. The sample shows about 650,000 clones, 12% of them seen only once. The sample was naive CD4+ T cells from blood. Receptors originate from a man aged 25-45 years with type 1 diabetes. CDR3s include the opening cysteine and the closing phenylalanine or tryptophan. The order of the fields is J gene, V gene, clone size, D gene, CDR3 protein, CDR3 DNA. D genes are given only for firm matches. Clone size appears in some rows only: once, few, many, or a class for an expanded clone.

J: TRBJ2-7
V: TRBV27
size: .
D: .
CDR3: CASSRSDTYEQYF
DNA: TGTGCCAGCAGTAGGTCGGATACCTACGAGCAGTACTTC

J: TRBJ1-4
V: TRBV29-1
size: few
D: .
CDR3: CSVSGATNGKLFF
DNA: TGCAGCGTCAGTGGGGCAACTAATGGAAAACTGTTTTTT

J: TRBJ2-7
V: TRBV6-6
size: .
D: TRBD1
CDR3: CASNDRVSYEQYF
DNA: TGTGCCAGCAACGACAGGGTCTCCTACGAGCAGTACTTC

J: TRBJ2-7
V: TRBV5-1
size: .
D: .
CDR3: CASSPTRQNYEQYF
DNA: TGCGCCAGCAGCCCAACCAGACAGAACTACGAGCAGTACTTC

J: TRBJ1-1
V: TRBV29-1
size: few
D: .
CDR3: CSVSGRVGTEAFF
DNA: TGCAGCGTTTCGGGCAGGGTAGGCACTGAAGCTTTCTTT

J: TRBJ2-1
V: TRBV7-9
size: few
D: .
CDR3: CASSLEAGLFFF
DNA: TGTGCCAGCAGCTTAGAGGCGGGCCTATTTTTCTTC

J: TRBJ1-2
V: TRBV6-5
size: few
D: .
CDR3: CASSYSFRGHGYTF
DNA: TGTGCCAGCAGTTACTCCTTCAGGGGTCATGGCTACACCTTC

J: TRBJ1-2
V: TRBV29-1
size: .
D: TRBD1
CDR3: CSVEESTGALYGYTF
DNA: TGCAGCGTTGAAGAATCGACAGGGGCCCTCTATGGCTACACCTTC

J: TRBJ2-7
V: TRBV28
size: .
D: .
CDR3: CASLERGGNYEQYF
DNA: TGTGCCAGCCTTGAGAGGGGAGGTAACTACGAGCAGTACTTC

J: TRBJ1-2
V: TRBV11-2
size: .
D: .
CDR3: CASSLAQGSYTF
DNA: TGTGCCAGCAGCTTAGCACAGGGTAGCTACACCTTC

J: TRBJ1-5
V: TRBV27
size: few
D: TRBD1
CDR3: CASSFDRGGNQPQHF
DNA: TGTGCCAGCAGTTTCGACAGGGGGGGCAATCAGCCCCAGCATTTT

J: TRBJ2-5
V: TRBV9
size: .
D: .
CDR3: CASSQPRDFTDRTYQETQYF
DNA: TGTGCCAGCAGCCAACCTCGGGACTTCACCGACCGGACGTACCAAGAGACCCAGTACTTC

J: TRBJ2-7
V: TRBV11-2
size: .
D: TRBD1
CDR3: CASSLADRFLSYEQYF
DNA: TGTGCCAGCAGCTTAGCGGACAGGTTCCTCTCCTACGAGCAGTACTTC

J: TRBJ2-7
V: TRBV7-8
size: few
D: TRBD2
CDR3: CASPSLGGSDEQYF
DNA: TGTGCCAGCCCCTCGCTGGGGGGGAGTGACGAGCAGTACTTC

J: TRBJ2-5
V: TRBV18
size: .
D: .
CDR3: CASSPPAWDLQETQYF
DNA: TGTGCCAGCTCACCACCTGCATGGGACCTCCAAGAGACCCAGTACTTC

J: TRBJ1-1
V: TRBV7-6
size: few
D: .
CDR3: CASSADLNTEAFF
DNA: TGTGCCAGCAGCGCCGATTTGAACACTGAAGCTTTCTTT

J: TRBJ2-1
V: TRBV13
size: .
D: TRBD2
CDR3: CASSPRVAGGYSYNEQFF
DNA: TGTGCCAGCAGCCCGCGGGTAGCGGGGGGCTACTCCTACAATGAGCAGTTCTTC

J: TRBJ1-2
V: TRBV6-5
size: .
D: .
CDR3: CASSYSPGQSPYGYTF
DNA: TGTGCCAGCAGTTACTCACCCGGACAGAGCCCATATGGCTACACCTTC

J: TRBJ2-3
V: TRBV5-4
size: .
D: .
CDR3: CASTRDTFTDTQYF
DNA: TGTGCCAGCACCCGGGACACCTTCACAGATACGCAGTATTTT

J: TRBJ2-1
V: TRBV6-5
size: few
D: .
CDR3: CASSYMSQGYEQFF
DNA: TGTGCCAGCAGTTACATGTCTCAGGGCTATGAGCAGTTCTTC

J: TRBJ2-2
V: TRBV19
size: .
D: .
CDR3: CASRTKAARNTGELFF
DNA: TGTGCCAGTCGAACGAAGGCAGCACGGAACACCGGGGAGCTGTTTTTT

J: TRBJ1-2
V: TRBV7-8
size: few
D: TRBD1
CDR3: CASSRQGAGNYGYTF
DNA: TGTGCCAGCAGCCGACAGGGGGCGGGCAACTATGGCTACACCTTC

J: TRBJ2-7
V: TRBV30
size: .
D: .
CDR3: CAWGGLLDEQYF
DNA: TGTGCCTGGGGTGGCCTATTGGACGAGCAGTACTTC

J: TRBJ2-5
V: TRBV7-8
size: few
D: .
CDR3: CASSRGETQYF
DNA: TGTGCCAGCAGCCGAGGGGAGACCCAGTACTTC

J: TRBJ2-5
V: TRBV25-1
size: .
D: .
CDR3: CASSGLSREETQYF
DNA: TGTGCCAGCAGTGGTTTAAGCAGAGAGGAGACCCAGTACTTC

J: TRBJ2-4
V: TRBV7-2
size: few
D: TRBD2
CDR3: CASSRSGVAGGRNIQYF
DNA: TGTGCCAGCAGTCGTAGCGGAGTAGCGGGGGGACGGAACATTCAGTACTTC

J: TRBJ2-1
V: TRBV7-2
size: few
D: .
CDR3: CASSPGRQGLGEQFF
DNA: TGTGCCAGCAGCCCAGGGAGGCAGGGTCTTGGGGAGCAGTTCTTC

J: TRBJ2-7
V: TRBV5-6
size: .
D: .
CDR3: CASSLRFSSYEQYF
DNA: TGTGCCAGCAGCCTCCGTTTCAGCTCCTACGAGCAGTACTTC

J: TRBJ2-2
V: TRBV11-3
size: few
D: .
CDR3: CASGVNGELFF
DNA: TGTGCCAGCGGGGTTAACGGGGAGCTGTTTTTT

J: TRBJ1-2
V: TRBV25-1
size: few
D: TRBD1
CDR3: CASSEYILGTGDYGYTF
DNA: TGTGCCAGCAGTGAATATATTCTGGGGACAGGGGACTATGGCTACACCTTC

J: TRBJ2-3
V: TRBV30
size: .
D: .
CDR3: CAWSRSGPDTQYF
DNA: TGTGCCTGGAGCCGGTCGGGCCCAGATACGCAGTATTTT

J: TRBJ2-1
V: TRBV18
size: .
D: TRBD1
CDR3: CASSSGQGTFNEQFF
DNA: TGTGCCAGCTCATCCGGACAGGGAACGTTCAATGAGCAGTTCTTC

J: TRBJ2-3
V: TRBV30
size: once
D: .
CDR3: CAWRVGGGDTQYF
DNA: TGTGCCTGGAGGGTTGGGGGTGGAGATACGCAGTATTTT

J: TRBJ2-5
V: TRBV7-2
size: .
D: .
CDR3: CASSLGGHQETQYF
DNA: TGTGCCAGCAGCTTAGGCGGACACCAAGAGACCCAGTACTTC

J: TRBJ1-2
V: TRBV7-9
size: .
D: .
CDR3: CASSLEAGGYTF
DNA: TGTGCCAGCAGCTTAGAGGCAGGTGGCTACACCTTC

J: TRBJ2-1
V: TRBV19
size: few
D: .
CDR3: CASTTQGWKGEQFF
DNA: TGTGCCAGTACTACACAGGGTTGGAAGGGTGAGCAGTTCTTC

J: TRBJ2-3
V: TRBV7-2
size: few
D: .
CDR3: CASSLAYRTDTQYF
DNA: TGTGCCAGCAGCTTAGCGTACAGGACAGATACGCAGTATTTT

J: TRBJ2-7
V: TRBV28
size: few
D: .
CDR3: CASIASGITYEQYF
DNA: TGTGCCAGCATCGCGTCCGGGATTACCTACGAGCAGTACTTC

J: TRBJ2-7
V: TRBV28
size: .
D: .
CDR3: CASKGRSPYEQYF
DNA: TGTGCCAGCAAGGGGCGGAGTCCCTACGAGCAGTACTTC

J: TRBJ2-1
V: TRBV10-3
size: few
D: .
CDR3: CAISGTVKGSYNEQFF
DNA: TGTGCCATCAGTGGTACAGTAAAGGGCTCTTACAATGAGCAGTTCTTC

J: TRBJ2-5
V: TRBV29-1
size: few
D: .
CDR3: CSVDEPSGTQYF
DNA: TGCAGCGTTGACGAGCCCTCTGGGACCCAGTACTTC

J: TRBJ2-5
V: TRBV5-6
size: few
D: .
CDR3: CASSLGMEETQYF
DNA: TGTGCCAGCAGCTTGGGCATGGAGGAGACCCAGTACTTC

J: TRBJ2-2
V: TRBV9
size: .
D: .
CDR3: CASSVTRIANTGELFF
DNA: TGTGCCAGCAGCGTGACAAGGATAGCGAACACCGGGGAGCTGTTTTTT

J: TRBJ2-2
V: TRBV5-1
size: .
D: TRBD2
CDR3: CASSPLQRGGTGELFF
DNA: TGCGCCAGCAGCCCCCTGCAGCGGGGGGGCACCGGGGAGCTGTTTTTT

J: TRBJ1-4
V: TRBV7-9
size: few
D: .
CDR3: CASSLIGEKLFF
DNA: TGTGCCAGCAGCTTAATAGGAGAAAAACTGTTTTTT

J: TRBJ2-7
V: TRBV7-2
size: .
D: .
CDR3: CASSLVGSSYEQYF
DNA: TGTGCCAGCAGCTTAGTTGGGAGCTCCTACGAGCAGTACTTC

J: TRBJ2-4
V: TRBV28
size: few
D: .
CDR3: CASSLGWDIQYF
DNA: TGTGCCAGCAGTTTAGGGTGGGACATTCAGTACTTC

J: TRBJ2-7
V: TRBV6-7
size: few
D: TRBD1
CDR3: CASSYSSDRGLSEQYF
DNA: TGTGCCAGCAGTTACTCGTCGGACAGGGGGCTAAGCGAGCAGTACTTC

J: TRBJ2-1
V: TRBV5-6
size: .
D: .
CDR3: CASSFTGTSLGNEQFF
DNA: TGTGCCAGCAGCTTTACCGGGACATCCTTGGGGAATGAGCAGTTCTTC

J: TRBJ1-6
V: TRBV7-9
size: .
D: TRBD1
CDR3: CASSLTGDRSPLHF
DNA: TGTGCCAGCAGCCTCACAGGGGATAGGTCACCCCTCCACTTT

J: TRBJ2-1
V: TRBV4-1
size: few
D: TRBD2
CDR3: CASSRPTSGAYNEQFF
DNA: TGCGCCAGCAGCCGACCGACTAGCGGGGCCTACAATGAGCAGTTCTTC

J: TRBJ2-2
V: TRBV9
size: .
D: .
CDR3: CASSPPSLSDGELFF
DNA: TGTGCCAGCAGCCCCCCTTCCCTAAGTGATGGGGAGCTGTTTTTT

J: TRBJ1-6
V: TRBV7-2
size: .
D: .
CDR3: CASSLGVRNSPLHF
DNA: TGTGCCAGCAGCTTAGGGGTGCGGAATTCACCCCTCCACTTT

J: TRBJ2-6
V: TRBV27
size: .
D: TRBD1
CDR3: CASVGTGGSGANVLTF
DNA: TGTGCCAGCGTAGGGACAGGGGGGTCTGGGGCCAACGTCCTGACTTTC

J: TRBJ1-4
V: TRBV6-5
size: .
D: .
CDR3: CASSLGLHQRKLFF
DNA: TGTGCCAGCAGCTTAGGTCTCCACCAGAGGAAACTGTTTTTT

J: TRBJ1-2
V: TRBV6-5
size: few
D: .
CDR3: CASSPTGYGYTF
DNA: TGTGCCAGCAGTCCCACAGGCTATGGCTACACCTTC

J: TRBJ2-2
V: TRBV6-5
size: few
D: .
CDR3: CASSKTGELFF
DNA: TGTGCCAGCAGCAAGACCGGGGAGCTGTTTTTT

J: TRBJ1-1
V: TRBV29-1
size: .
D: .
CDR3: CSVARGTAMYTEAFF
DNA: TGCAGCGTGGCCCGAGGGACGGCTATGTACACTGAAGCTTTCTTT

J: TRBJ2-3
V: TRBV7-2
size: few
D: .
CDR3: CASSPIGVTSTDTQYF
DNA: TGTGCCAGCAGCCCTATAGGCGTTACCAGCACAGATACGCAGTATTTT